The 24 T cell receptor beta chains below come from one sample, sequenced in a study of beta chain features in type 1 diabetes. The whole isolated RNA underwent reverse transcription, so sequencing captured expressed TCRB transcripts. The protocol was immunoSEQ multiplex PCR, while the TCRdb copy is restricted to in-frame clones and leaves out a portion. The sample shows under 900,000 clones, about 17% of them seen only once. Specimen: naive CD4+ T cells from blood. The receptor source for this set is a young woman in good health.

The CDR3 sequence is CASSLNGAAAVDEQFF. CDR3 DNA: TGTGCCAGCAGCTTAAACGGAGCAGCAGCGGTCGATGAGCAGTTCTTC. The chain carries TRBV7-3 and TRBJ2-1; D may be TRBD2 (5 bases). The V end lost 1 base, the J end lost 8 bases, and 18 bases lay between the germline ends. The CDR3 is 16 residues long. The germline CDR1 and CDR2 sequences are SGHTA and FQGTGA.

This clone was counted a single time. Mismatch with germline at one junction end may stem from a read error. The V call is TRBV14, the J call TRBJ2-7, with 7 bases lining up with TRBD2. The CDR3 totals 12 residues. Germline V gene data show CDR1 as SGHDN and CDR2 as FVKESK. The CDR3 sequence is CASSQDVRERTF. CDR3 nucleotide sequence: TGTGCCAGCAGCCAAGATGTGCGGGAGCGAACCTTC.

This clone showed up just a few times. This chain joins TRBV5-6 and TRBJ2-3, with D perhaps matching TRBD2 (6 bases). This CDR3 spans 14 amino acids. Germline V gene data show CDR1 as SGHDT and CDR2 as YYEEEE. V lost 2 bases, J lost 2 bases, and 9 bases lay in between. CDR3 DNA sequence: TGTGCCAGCAGCTTAGGAGGGAACACAGATACGCAGTATTTT. Its translation is CASSLGGNTDTQYF.

In its sample, this clone was seen a few times. The V call is TRBV29-1, the J call TRBJ1-2; D unresolved. V was cut by 4 bases and J by 2 bases, with 8 bases left in between. The CDR3 length is 12 residues. Germline CDR1 reads SQVTM; CDR2 reads ANQGSEA. CDR3 in amino acids: CSVARTNYGYTF. CDR3 DNA: TGCAGCGTTGCCAGGACCAACTATGGCTACACCTTC.

This clone was seen a handful of times. This rearrangement joins TRBV27 to TRBJ2-7; unclear D gene. The CDR3 runs 9 residues. V lost 6 bases and J lost 4, with 1 base in between. The germline V gene has CDR1 MNHEY and CDR2 SMNVEV (reference sequence). CDR3: CASRYEQYF. Here the CDR3 DNA reads TGTGCCAGCAGATACGAGCAGTACTTC.

In its sample, this clone was seen a few times. The chain is built from TRBV5-4 and TRBJ2-3, with 7 nucleotides matching TRBD1. With V trimmed by 4 bases and J by 2 bases, 10 bases remained unmatched. The CDR3 totals 16 residues. Germline CDR1 is SGHNT and CDR2 is YYREEE (reference sequence). The CDR3 coding sequence is TGTGCCAGCAGCAAAGGGACAGCAACGTACACAGATACGCAGTATTTT. Translated: CASSKGTATYTDTQYF.

Regarding this clone: Other DNA sequences in the same sample also yield this CDR3. The rearrangement links TRBV20-1 to TRBJ2-7; D call uncertain. Per the germline V gene, CDR1 is DFQATT and CDR2 is SNEGSKA (reference sequence). V was cut by 3 bases and J by 2 bases, with 5 bases left in between. CDR3 length: 11 amino acids. In DNA form, the CDR3 reads TGCAGTGCTAGTTCGCCCTACGAGCAGTACTTC. Protein product: CSASSPYEQYF.

This clone was detected only a few times. The chain carries TRBV14 and TRBJ2-5, with 8 bases that match TRBD2. Germline V gene sequence: CDR1 SGHDN, CDR2 FVKESK. V was pared by 1 base and J by 4 bases, with 11 bases of the junction left unmatched. The CDR3 has 17 residues. CDR3 nucleotide sequence: TGTGCCAGCAGCCAAGGACTAGCGTACCCGCTTGGAGAGACCCAGTACTTC. Residues: CASSQGLAYPLGETQYF.

This clone has a handful of counts. This chain links TRBV11-2 with TRBJ1-6; D is uncertain. The CDR3 covers 16 residues. Trimming cost V 1 base and J 5 bases, with 12 bases left between them. Germline V gene lookup returns CDR1 SGHAT and CDR2 FQNNGV. CDR3 sequence reads: CASSLAGTTNNSPLHF. CDR3 DNA: TGTGCCAGCAGCTTAGCCGGCACAACGAATAATTCACCCCTCCACTTT.

The chain joins TRBV28 to TRBJ1-2; 7 nucleotides agree with TRBD1. The V gene end was trimmed by 0 bases and the J gene end by 5 bases; junction bases not matched to a gene: 3. The CDR3 runs to 14 residues. Germline CDR1 MDHEN, CDR2 SYDVKM. The CDR3 is CASSLWAGGYGYTF. The CDR3 coding sequence is TGTGCCAGCAGTTTATGGGCAGGGGGATATGGCTACACCTTC.

The genes are TRBV21-1 and TRBJ2-1. TRBV21-1 is designated a pseudogene. The CDR3 covers 14 residues. This CDR3 reads CASQGRPSYNEQFF. CDR3 nucleotide sequence: TGTGCCAGCCAGGGACGGCCTTCGTACAATGAGCAGTTCTTC.

This clone has only a few counts. V usage is TRBV29-1 and J usage is TRBJ2-7; either TRBD1 or TRBD2 may supply D (5 bases each). This CDR3 region has 13 residues. Germline V gene sequence: CDR1 SQVTM, CDR2 ANQGSEA. V dropped 1 base and J dropped 3 bases, with 10 bases sitting between them. DNA for the CDR3: TGCAGCGTTGAAGGGTTTGGGGGCTACGAGCAGTACTTC. Amino acid sequence: CSVEGFGGYEQYF.

This clone was detected only a few times. V gene TRBV6-6 combines with J gene TRBJ1-5; TRBD1 is a possible D gene (5 bases). The CDR3 covers 14 residues. Looked up from germline, CDR1 is MNHNY and CDR2 is SVGAGI (reference sequence). V lost 6 bases, J lost 4 bases, and 13 bases lay in between. Written as DNA, the CDR3 is TGTGCCAGCAGCTTGGGACGGGAAAATCAGCCCCAGCATTTT. Its translation is CASSLGRENQPQHF.

V gene TRBV11-2 combines with J gene TRBJ2-7, with D perhaps given as TRBD1 or TRBD2 (5 bases each). There are 16 residues in the CDR3. The V end was cut by 5 bases, the J end by 0 bases, with 17 bases between. Germline CDR1 is SGHAT and CDR2 is FQNNGV. The CDR3 protein is CASSGVGKGSSYEQYF. The CDR3, as DNA: TGTGCCAGCAGCGGCGTGGGTAAGGGGAGCTCCTACGAGCAGTACTTC.

This clone was observed a few times. This sample also contains other DNA sequences that code for the same CDR3. The chain uses TRBV6-5 and TRBJ2-1; tentatively, D is TRBD1 (5 bases). V gave up 6 bases and J gave up 4 bases, with 10 bases separating them. CDR1 MNHEY and CDR2 SVGAGI come from the germline V gene. This CDR3 has 13 amino acids. CDR3 region: CASRTDRYNEQFF. DNA for the CDR3: TGTGCCAGCAGGACCGACAGATACAATGAGCAGTTCTTC.

This clone occurred a few times. This chain uses TRBV4-2 with TRBJ2-5, with 9 bases lining up with TRBD1. Germline V gives CDR1 LGHNA, CDR2 YNFKEQ. After removal of 2 bases from V and 5 bases from J, the junction contained 3 bases not matched to a gene. There are 14 residues in the CDR3. CDR3: CASSQTGGDETQYF. DNA of the CDR3: TGTGCCAGCAGCCAAACAGGGGGCGACGAGACCCAGTACTTC.

This chain uses TRBV5-5 with TRBJ2-7, with D perhaps being TRBD1 or TRBD2 (5 bases each). Germline values: CDR1 SGHKS, CDR2 YYEKEE (reference sequence). The CDR3 has 15 residues. Trimming cost V 3 bases and J 3 bases, with 16 bases left between them. The chain's CDR3 is CASSSRDLGIYEQYF. The CDR3 nucleotides read TGTGCCAGCAGCTCCCGGGACCTTGGGATCTACGAGCAGTACTTC.

The chain is built from TRBV2 and TRBJ2-7; 12 bases are shared with TRBD2. The CDR3 consists of 13 residues. Trimming took 8 bases from V and 5 from J; bases not matched to a gene: 4. Germline assignment: CDR1 SNHLY and CDR2 FYNNEI. CDR3 sequence (DNA): TGTGCCAGCCTAGCGGGAGGGTTGCACGAGCAGTACTTC. It translates to CASLAGGLHEQYF.

This chain connects TRBV20-1 to TRBJ1-2; perhaps TRBD1 as D (6 bases). Trimming removed 5 bases at V and 7 bases at J, with 11 bases between. The length of the CDR3 is 11 residues. Germline V gives CDR1 DFQATT, CDR2 SNEGSKA (reference sequence). CDR3 in DNA: TGCAGTGCTCGGGACATTCGTGGCTACACCTTC. Encoded protein: CSARDIRGYTF.

This sequence joins TRBV14 and TRBJ2-3; TRBD2 matches 12 bases. V lost 4 bases, J lost 4 bases, and 9 bases stayed unmatched. Germline lookup yields CDR1 SGHDN and CDR2 FVKESK. This CDR3 region has 17 residues. The CDR3 protein is CASSPYATSGRSDTQYF. The CDR3 nucleotides read TGTGCCAGCAGCCCTTACGCAACTAGCGGGAGGTCAGATACGCAGTATTTT.

This clone was seen only a few times. The rearrangement links TRBV29-1 to TRBJ1-1, with 7 bases aligning to TRBD1. With 8 bases clipped from V and 0 bases from J, the junction kept 6 bases outside the gene matches. This CDR3 is built from 13 residues. The germline CDR1 and CDR2 sequences are SQVTM and ANQGSEA. CDR3 nucleotides: TGCAGCTCAAGACAGGGTATGAACACTGAAGCTTTCTTT. This encodes CSSRQGMNTEAFF. Complete variable domain (other parts from reference TRBV29-1 and TRBJ1-1): SAVISQKPSRDICQRGTSLTIQCQVDSQVTMMFWYRQQPGQSLTLIATANQGSEATYESGFVIDKFPISRPNLTFSTLTVSNMSPEDSSIYLCSSRQGMNTEAFFGQGTRLTVV.

CDR3 in amino acids: CAISVQGTYNEQFF. The CDR3 nucleotides are TGTGCCATCAGTGTACAGGGGACATACAATGAGCAGTTCTTC. J is TRBJ2-1 and V is TRBV10-3, with TRBD1 identical over 7 bases. The junction had 4 bases not matched to a gene; V was cut back by 4 bases and J by 4 bases. The germline V gene has CDR1 ENHRY and CDR2 SYGVKD. CDR3 length: 14 residues.

This clone has only a few counts. The rearrangement links TRBV29-1 to TRBJ2-2; TRBD1 matches at 9 bases. This CDR3 is built from 13 residues. CDR1 and CDR2 from the germline V gene are SQVTM and ANQGSEA. J was trimmed by 5 bases and V by 5 bases; bases with no gene match: 3. The CDR3 DNA reads TGCAGCGTTAGACAGGGGGTGACCGGGGAGCTGTTTTTT. This sequence encodes CSVRQGVTGELFF.

This sequence joins TRBV12-2 and TRBJ2-1; the table gives TRBD2 as D, unverified against the DNA. TRBV12-2 is described as a pseudogene. The CDR3 runs to 17 residues. The CDR3 region has the DNA TGTGCAAGTCTTTTCTTAGGTAAAGCGGGAGGAAGCAATGAGCAGTTCTTC. It translates to CASLFLGKAGGSNEQFF.